Presented here are 17 T cell receptor beta chains from one specimen sequenced in a study of radiation and T cells in renal cell carcinoma. The protocol was immunoSEQ multiplex PCR, while the TCRdb copy is restricted to in-frame clones and leaves out a portion. The sample carries about 150,000 clones, roughly 89% recorded once. Stated time point: blood 2 weeks post-SBRT. Sample treatment: 15 Gy SBRT to primary tumor, nephrectomy 4 weeks later. The starting material was blood, obtained from a patient whose treatment included radiotherapy and nephrectomy. Source of these receptors: a woman aged 45-65 years with renal cell carcinoma.

V is TRBV2 and J is TRBJ1-2; D unclear. This CDR3 has 15 amino acids. V lost 3 bases to trimming and J lost 3 bases, with 14 bases between them. Germline V gene sequence: CDR1 SNHLY, CDR2 FYNNEI. Written as DNA, the CDR3 is TGTGCCAGCAGTGAGGTTGACACGGACTACTATGGCTACACCTTC. It specifies CASSEVDTDYYGYTF. The entire variable domain, with the rest obtained from reference TRBV2 and TRBJ1-2, is as follows: EPEVTQTPSHQVTQMGQEVILRCVPISNHLYFYWYRQILGQKVEFLVSFYNNEISEKSEIFDDQFSVERPDGSNFTLKIRSTKLEDSAMYFCASSEVDTDYYGYTFGSGTRLTVV.

The chain links TRBV9 to TRBJ2-5, with D unclear. V lost 1 base to trimming and J lost 5 bases, with 15 bases between them. The CDR3 is 15 residues long. Germline CDR1 reads SGDLS; CDR2 reads YYNGEE. The CDR3 sequence is CASSVRLGAGETQYF. As DNA, the CDR3 is TGTGCCAGCAGCGTAAGATTGGGCGCCGGGGAGACCCAGTACTTC.

The CDR3 sequence: CASMMEREAFF. The CDR3 bases are TGTGCCAGCATGATGGAGCGTGAAGCTTTCTTT. The gene calls are TRBV6-5 and TRBJ1-1, with D unclear. The germline CDR1 and CDR2 sequences are MNHEY and SVGAGI. This CDR3 spans 11 amino acids. Between the trimmed V and J ends, which lost 7 bases and 7 bases, there was a span of 10 bases.

This chain connects TRBV5-1 to TRBJ2-1; D may correspond to TRBD1 or TRBD2 (5 bases each). Germline V gene lookup returns CDR1 SGHRS and CDR2 YFSETQ. This CDR3 has 15 amino acids. V lost 3 bases to trimming and J lost 1 base, with 11 bases between them. CDR3 loop: CASSWGTASYNEQFF. For the CDR3, the DNA is TGCGCCAGCAGCTGGGGGACGGCGTCCTACAATGAGCAGTTCTTC.

V and J are TRBV18 and TRBJ1-3; 7 nucleotides line up with TRBD1. J gave up 8 bases and V 4 bases, and 11 bases lay outside the gene matches. Germline CDR1 reads KGHSH; CDR2 reads LQKENI. CDR3 size: 15 residues. Here the CDR3 reads CASSLARQGLDTIYF. CDR3 nucleotides: TGTGCCAGCTCACTGGCCCGACAGGGCCTAGACACCATATATTTT.

The chain combines TRBV10-3 with TRBJ1-1; D is uncertain. The V gene lost 4 bases and the J gene lost 1 base, with 4 bases spanning the gap. The CDR3 contains 12 residues. Looked up from germline, CDR1 is ENHRY and CDR2 is SYGVKD. CDR3 in DNA: TGTGCCATCAGTGGGGGGAACACTGAAGCTTTCTTT. This codes for CAISGGNTEAFF.

The V gene is TRBV10-1, the J gene TRBJ1-4, with D unresolved. V lost 0 bases and J 0 bases, leaving 5 bases between the germline ends. This CDR3 contains 15 residues. Germline V gene lookup returns CDR1 WNHNN and CDR2 SYGVQD (reference sequence). The CDR3 spells CASSESGATNEKLFF. CDR3 bases: TGCGCCAGCAGTGAGTCGGGAGCAACTAATGAAAAACTGTTTTTT.

The chain is built from TRBV11-2 and TRBJ2-7, with TRBD2 matching 8 bases. The V gene end was trimmed by 10 bases and the J gene end by 2 bases; junction bases not matched to a gene: 4. Germline V gives CDR1 SGHAT, CDR2 FQNNGV. There are 12 residues in the CDR3. The CDR3 sequence is CATRGAPYEQYF. The CDR3 coding sequence is TGTGCCACGCGGGGGGCCCCCTACGAGCAGTACTTC.

The J gene is TRBJ1-5, the V gene TRBV19, with D tentatively TRBD1 (6 bases). The CDR3 runs to 15 residues. The V gene's germline CDR1 is LNHDA and CDR2 SQIVND (reference sequence). The V gene lost 6 bases and the J gene lost 7 bases, with 19 bases spanning the gap. This chain's CDR3 is CASRPGSRGGQPQHF. Here the CDR3 DNA reads TGTGCCAGTAGGCCCGGGAGCAGGGGCGGGCAGCCCCAGCATTTT.

This clone was seen a few times. The chain uses TRBV21-1 and TRBJ1-1. TRBV21-1 is given as a pseudogene. This CDR3 is built from 15 residues. The CDR3 DNA reads TGTGCCAGCAGCAAAGTAGCCACTCTGAACACTGAAGCTTTCTTT. Encoded protein: CASSKVATLNTEAFF.

The gene calls are TRBV7-9 and TRBJ2-1; D is perhaps TRBD2 (6 bases). In germline, CDR1 is SEHNR, CDR2 FQNEAQ (reference sequence). V was pared by 0 bases and J by 6 bases, with 9 bases between. The CDR3 contains 14 residues. CDR3 coding DNA: TGTGCCAGCAGCTTAGCGTACGGGGGCAATGAGCAGTTCTTC. The encoded protein is CASSLAYGGNEQFF. Supplemented by reference TRBV7-9 and TRBJ2-1, the full variable domain reads DTGVSQNPRHKITKRGQNVTFRCDPISEHNRLYWYRQTLGQGPEFLTYFQNEAQLEKSRLLSDRFSAERPKGSFSTLEIQRTEQGDSAMYLCASSLAYGGNEQFFGPGTRLTVL.

A few counts support this clone. The V call is TRBV28, the J call TRBJ1-1, with D perhaps TRBD1 (5 bases). V lost 5 bases to trimming and J lost 4 bases, with 11 bases between them. The CDR3 covers 13 residues. Germline lookup yields CDR1 MDHEN and CDR2 SYDVKM. For the CDR3, the DNA is TGTGCCAGCAGTCCGCCTCAGGGCACTGAAGCTTTCTTT. Translating it yields CASSPPQGTEAFF.

This clone was counted a few times. The chain joins TRBV2 to TRBJ1-1, with 10 bases fitting TRBD1. This CDR3 spans 14 amino acids. Per germline, CDR1 SNHLY and CDR2 FYNNEI. The junction had 8 bases not matched to a gene; V was cut back by 7 bases and J by 6 bases. CDR3 sequence reads: CASMDGTGVPEAFF. In DNA, the CDR3 is TGTGCCAGCATGGACGGGACAGGGGTTCCTGAAGCTTTCTTT.

The chain carries TRBV10-3 and TRBJ2-5; TRBD1 aligns across 9 bases. The V and J ends lost 4 bases and 5 bases, in that order; junction bases with no gene match: 11. Germline assignment: CDR1 ENHRY and CDR2 SYGVKD. This CDR3 region has 16 residues. The CDR3 DNA is TGTGCCATCAGTGGACAGGGGGACTGGGGCGGCGAGACCCAGTACTTC. Protein sequence: CAISGQGDWGGETQYF.

V gene TRBV6-5 combines with J gene TRBJ1-2, with a weak D call TRBD1 (6 bases). With 7 bases removed from V and 5 bases from J, the gap between germline ends came to 20 bases. This CDR3 spans 15 amino acids. Germline CDR1 MNHEY, CDR2 SVGAGI. The CDR3 spells CASIGGTRGDYGYTF. CDR3 bases: TGTGCCAGCATAGGGGGGACTCGTGGGGATTATGGCTACACCTTC.

This clone has only one observation. The gene calls are TRBV13 and TRBJ2-1, with 9 bases that match TRBD2. Looked up from germline, CDR1 is PRHDT and CDR2 is FYEKMQ (reference sequence). V was pared by 4 bases and J by 5 bases, with 6 bases of the junction left unmatched. The CDR3 totals 15 residues. This CDR3 is CASSSTSGNDNEQFF. The CDR3 nucleotides are TGTGCCAGCAGCTCGACTAGCGGAAACGACAATGAGCAGTTCTTC.

This sequence joins TRBV6-1 and TRBJ2-2; perhaps TRBD1 as D (6 bases). Germline assignment: CDR1 MNHNS and CDR2 SASEGT. CDR3 size: 15 residues. Trimming took off 5 bases at V and 2 bases at J, with 12 bases between the two ends. The CDR3 DNA reads TGTGCCAGCAGTCCGGACAGCCTTAACACCGGGGAGCTGTTTTTT. Translation: CASSPDSLNTGELFF.